This TCR beta chain was identified in a study of regulatory T cells in long-lasting Graves disease. Study results and limitations: Persistent disease samples used TRBV28, TRBJ1-2 and TRBJ2-5 preferentially. Study of thyroid tissue was not done, with only peripheral blood studied.

Arm-PCR of CDR3 regions and iRepertoire HTBI primers were the basis on which TCR beta libraries were built. TCRdb independently ran MiXCR on the multiplex PCR reads; one entry per CDR3 protein. The sample consists of roughly 430,000 distinct CDR3 sequences, roughly 15% of them appearing once. This sample's time point: newly diagnosed GD, antithyroid drugs for less than 3 months. Following extraction of RNA from PBMCs, that RNA was used to make the TCR library. Germline V lookup: CDR1 KGHSH, CDR2 LQKENI. Between the trimmed V and J ends, which lost 3 bases and 5 bases, there was a span of 13 bases. The CDR3 spans 14 residues. This clonotype was seen ten or more times. Its antigen is unknown. This sample also belongs to another study, concerning T cells in Graves' hyperthyroidism and ophthalmopathy. That paper states: Most clonotypes that expanded in the thyroid above 0.001 also showed up in blood.

The origin of this receptor is a woman aged 25 to 39 with Graves disease. The chain carries TRBV18 and TRBJ2-5; D perhaps matches TRBD1 (6 bases). The starting material was peripheral blood mononuclear cells (PBMCs), obtained at new diagnosis, from a patient treated with antithyroid drugs. The chain's CDR3 is CASSPPGVRETQYF. The CDR3 nucleotides read TGTGCCAGCTCACCCCCAGGGGTACGGGAGACCCAGTACTTC.